The present T cell receptor (beta chain) was sequenced within a study of regulatory T cells in long-lasting Graves disease. Study outcomes and limitations: Examination was confined to peripheral blood, excluding thyroid tissue.

Arm-PCR of CDR3 regions and iRepertoire HTBI primers were used to build TCR beta libraries. TCRdb ran MiXCR on the multiplex PCR reads and lists one entry per CDR3 protein. The sample has more than 650,000 distinct CDR3 sequences; around 30% are singletons. As for time point: persistent/refractory GD, antithyroid drugs over 5 years with positive TRAb. PBMCs provided the RNA from which the TCR library was made. Germline-derived CDR1 and CDR2 are MNHNS and SASEGT. Trimming took 5 bases from V and 4 from J, leaving 18 bases between them. CDR3 size: 15 residues. This clonotype has ten or more counts. No antigen is known for it.

J is TRBJ2-7 and V is TRBV6-1, with D possibly TRBD2 on 6 matching bases. The receptor comes from a female donor with Graves disease. Sequencing used peripheral blood mononuclear cells (PBMCs), obtained when the disease was refractory, from a patient treated with antithyroid drugs. This chain's CDR3 is CASSLGTGPTYEQYF. The CDR3 nucleotides read TGTGCCAGCAGTCTCGGGACTGGCCCTACTTACGAGCAGTACTTC.